This TCR beta chain was captured by sequencing in a study of beta chain features in type 1 diabetes. Findings and caveats of the study: All four CD4+ subsets from Type 1 diabetes patients carried moderately but significantly shorter TCRB CDR3s.

Via the markers CD45RO/CCR7/CD25/CD127/CD95/CD27, stem cell-like memory, regulatory, central memory and naive CD4+ cells were sorted. As for this clone: Its antigen remains unknown.

This CDR3 contains 13 residues. V lost 7 bases and J lost 7; bases outside the gene matches: 7. Germline V gene sequence: CDR1 SGHTA, CDR2 FQGNSA. Every bit of the isolated RNA underwent reverse transcription, so sequencing read expressed TCRB transcripts. Assay: immunoSEQ multiplex PCR; the TCRdb copy retains only in-frame clones and omits some. The sample comprises 400,000 to 550,000 clones, more than 9.5% of which are singletons, and 0.045% to 0.05% rests with the top ten. The origin of this receptor is a young woman in good health. The sample comprised naive CD4+ T cells from blood. The chain combines TRBV7-2 with TRBJ1-2; 9 bases fit TRBD1. Here the CDR3 reads CASITDRGGGYTF. Written as DNA, the CDR3 is TGTGCCAGCATCACGGACAGGGGAGGTGGCTACACCTTC.